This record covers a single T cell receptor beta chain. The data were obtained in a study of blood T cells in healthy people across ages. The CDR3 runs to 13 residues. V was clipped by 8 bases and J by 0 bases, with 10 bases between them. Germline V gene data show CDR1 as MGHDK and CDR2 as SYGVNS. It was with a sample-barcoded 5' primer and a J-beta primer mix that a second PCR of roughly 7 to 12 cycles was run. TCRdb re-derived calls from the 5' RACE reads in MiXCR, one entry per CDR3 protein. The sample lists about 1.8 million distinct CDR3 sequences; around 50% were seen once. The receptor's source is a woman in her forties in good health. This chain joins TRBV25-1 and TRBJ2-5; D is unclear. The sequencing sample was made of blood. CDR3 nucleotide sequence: TGTGCCAGCCGATACGGGTACCAAGAGACCCAGTACTTC. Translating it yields CASRYGYQETQYF.